The 17 T cell receptor beta chains listed next were all sequenced from one sample in a study of T cell changes during pregnancy in multiple sclerosis. Generated by immunoSEQ multiplex PCR, the TCRdb table keeps only in-frame clones and is missing some. The table includes around 60,000 clones, 96% detected once. The sequencing used CD8+ T cells from peripheral blood mononuclear cells, collected after pregnancy. These receptors all stem from a female donor with multiple sclerosis, enrolled in a pregnancy study.

The chain links TRBV6-5 to TRBJ2-2; D not resolved. V lost 4 bases, J lost 4 bases, and 7 bases lay in between. From germline, CDR1 is MNHEY and CDR2 SVGAGI. CDR3 length: 13 amino acids. In nucleotides, the CDR3 is TGTGCCAGCAGTTGGTACAGCACCGGGGAGCTGTTTTTT. It specifies CASSWYSTGELFF.

Here the CDR3 reads CASSTGLAFSKNIQYF. The CDR3, as DNA: TGTGCCAGTAGTACGGGACTAGCGTTTTCCAAAAACATTCAGTACTTC. The chain employs TRBV19 and TRBJ2-4; TRBD2 agrees at 10 bases. There are 16 residues in the CDR3. After removal of 4 bases from V and 2 bases from J, the junction contained 5 bases not matched to a gene. The germline V gene has CDR1 LNHDA and CDR2 SQIVND (reference sequence). Variable domain in full (rest from reference TRBV19 and TRBJ2-4): DGGITQSPKYLFRKEGQNVTLSCEQNLNHDAMYWYRQDPGQGLRLIYYSQIVNDFQKGDIAEGYSVSREKKESFPLTVTSAQKNPTAFYLCASSTGLAFSKNIQYFGAGTRLSVL.

The V and J genes are TRBV27 and TRBJ2-6; tentatively, D is TRBD1 (6 bases). V lost 3 bases to trimming and J lost 4 bases, with 16 bases between them. The CDR3 consists of 17 residues. From germline, CDR1 is MNHEY and CDR2 SMNVEV (reference sequence). CDR3 in DNA: TGTGCCAGCAGTTTCCTTAAAACAGGGCTCGGGGCCAACGTCCTGACTTTC. As protein: CASSFLKTGLGANVLTF.

The chain joins TRBV19 to TRBJ2-1; a possible D gene is TRBD1 (6 bases). Germline CDR1 and CDR2: LNHDA and SQIVND (reference sequence). The V end lost 6 bases, the J end lost 8 bases, and 14 bases lay between the germline ends. CDR3 length equals 13 residues. The CDR3 spells CASSDTGGDEQFF. The DNA of the CDR3 is TGTGCCAGTAGCGATACTGGGGGCGATGAGCAGTTCTTC.

The J gene is TRBJ2-7, the V gene TRBV27; TRBD1 is a possible D gene (6 bases). Trimming took off 5 bases at V and 0 bases at J, with 14 bases between the two ends. The germline V gene has CDR1 MNHEY and CDR2 SMNVEV (reference sequence). There are 15 residues in the CDR3. This CDR3 reads CASSPLQGSSYEQYF. CDR3 bases: TGTGCCAGCAGTCCCCTACAGGGAAGCTCCTACGAGCAGTACTTC.

The genes are TRBV30 and TRBJ2-3; 8 bases fit TRBD1. There are 14 residues in the CDR3. The V gene end was trimmed by 0 bases and the J gene end by 3 bases; junction bases not matched to a gene: 2. Germline CDR1 reads GTSNPN; CDR2 reads SVGIG (reference sequence). The CDR3 region has the DNA TGTGCCTGGAGTGTACAGGGGGGAACAGATACGCAGTATTTT. It translates to CAWSVQGGTDTQYF.

This clone occurred once. J is TRBJ2-7 and V is TRBV7-6; TRBD2 aligns across 10 bases. The CDR3 spans 17 residues. The junction had 7 bases not matched to a gene; V was cut back by 0 bases and J by 2 bases. Germline CDR1 is SGHVS and CDR2 is FNYEAQ. The CDR3 DNA sequence: TGTGCCAGCAGCTTAGCGGGTAGCGGGAGGCTCGCCTACGAGCAGTACTTC. Translation: CASSLAGSGRLAYEQYF.

The chain employs TRBV7-6 and TRBJ2-1; maybe TRBD2 (6 bases). There are 13 residues in the CDR3. Deletions cut 3 bases from V and 4 bases from J, with 7 bases between. Germline CDR1 reads SGHVS; CDR2 reads FNYEAQ. The CDR3 protein is CASSFSGYNEQFF. The CDR3 DNA sequence: TGTGCCAGCAGCTTTAGCGGATACAATGAGCAGTTCTTC.

CDR3: CASSMVDSPALKAFF. The CDR3 nucleotides read TGTGCCAGTAGTATGGTGGACAGCCCAGCGTTGAAAGCTTTCTTT. The rearrangement joins TRBV19 to TRBJ1-1, with D possibly being TRBD1 (6 bases). Trimming took off 3 bases at V and 9 bases at J, with 20 bases between the two ends. The V gene's germline CDR1 is LNHDA and CDR2 SQIVND (reference sequence). The CDR3 covers 15 residues. Combining the CDR3 with reference TRBV19 and TRBJ1-1 gives the whole variable domain DGGITQSPKYLFRKEGQNVTLSCEQNLNHDAMYWYRQDPGQGLRLIYYSQIVNDFQKGDIAEGYSVSREKKESFPLTVTSAQKNPTAFYLCASSMVDSPALKAFFGQGTRLTVV.

The J gene is TRBJ2-6, the V gene TRBV2; D is possibly TRBD1 (5 bases). This CDR3 is built from 13 residues. Deletions cut 10 bases from V and 0 bases from J, with 7 bases between. Germline V CDR1 and CDR2: SNHLY, FYNNEI. The CDR3 loop is CAIQGSGANVLTF. The CDR3 DNA reads TGTGCCATCCAGGGCTCTGGGGCCAACGTCCTGACTTTC.

The chain carries TRBV5-4 and TRBJ1-2; D may be TRBD1 (6 bases). Trimming removed 2 bases from V and 6 bases from J, with 11 bases in between. The CDR3 has 13 residues. Per germline, CDR1 SGHNT and CDR2 YYREEE (reference sequence). CDR3 loop: CASSFTGGDGYTF. DNA of the CDR3: TGTGCCAGCAGCTTTACGGGGGGCGATGGCTACACCTTC.

The genes are TRBV27 and TRBJ2-7, with TRBD2 matching 13 bases. Per the germline V gene, CDR1 is MNHEY and CDR2 is SMNVEV (reference sequence). CDR3 size: 15 residues. V lost 6 bases and J lost 4; bases outside the gene matches: 6. The CDR3 nucleotides are TGTGCCAGCAGCTGGACTAGCGGGGGTCCTTACGAGCAGTACTTC. This gives the protein CASSWTSGGPYEQYF.

The J gene is TRBJ2-3, the V gene TRBV11-2; TRBD2 matches 11 bases. The junction had 6 bases not matched to a gene; V was cut back by 5 bases and J by 2 bases. This CDR3 spans 16 amino acids. Germline lookup yields CDR1 SGHAT and CDR2 FQNNGV. This CDR3 is CASSRTTSGNTDTQYF. In nucleotides, the CDR3 is TGTGCCAGCAGCCGCACGACTAGCGGGAACACAGATACGCAGTATTTT.

This sequence joins TRBV2 and TRBJ2-1; TRBD2 aligns across 10 bases. The CDR3 totals 15 residues. Germline V lookup: CDR1 SNHLY, CDR2 FYNNEI. The V and J ends lost 5 bases and 3 bases, in that order; junction bases with no gene match: 4. The CDR3 loop is CASSLLAGIYNEQFF. The CDR3 region has the DNA TGTGCCAGCAGTCTACTAGCGGGAATCTACAATGAGCAGTTCTTC.

The CDR3 DNA reads as TGTGCCAGCAGTTTACTCACCTACGGGACAGGGGTGGTAGATACGCAGTATTTT. Translated, it gives CASSLLTYGTGVVDTQYF. The V gene is TRBV28, the J gene TRBJ2-3; the match to TRBD1 covers 10 bases. The CDR3 is 18 amino acids. Per the germline V gene, CDR1 is MDHEN and CDR2 is SYDVKM. J lost 5 bases, V lost 2 bases, and 13 bases had no gene match.

The V and J genes are TRBV2 and TRBJ2-4; D is unclear. V lost 4 bases and J lost 8, with 12 bases in between. The CDR3 spans 13 residues. Germline V gene data show CDR1 as SNHLY and CDR2 as FYNNEI. The CDR3 sequence: CASSAIHGHIQYF. In nucleotides, the CDR3 is TGTGCCAGCAGTGCAATACATGGGCACATTCAGTACTTC.

The chain has TRBV10-3 and TRBJ2-2, with 9 bases aligning to TRBD1. CDR1 is ENHRY, CDR2 SYGVKD, per germline. The CDR3 consists of 17 residues. With V trimmed by 9 bases and J by 0 bases, 11 bases remained unmatched. The CDR3 DNA reads TGTGCCATAGCGGGACAGGGTGTTGTCGCGAACACCGGGGAGCTGTTTTTT. Its translation: CAIAGQGVVANTGELFF.